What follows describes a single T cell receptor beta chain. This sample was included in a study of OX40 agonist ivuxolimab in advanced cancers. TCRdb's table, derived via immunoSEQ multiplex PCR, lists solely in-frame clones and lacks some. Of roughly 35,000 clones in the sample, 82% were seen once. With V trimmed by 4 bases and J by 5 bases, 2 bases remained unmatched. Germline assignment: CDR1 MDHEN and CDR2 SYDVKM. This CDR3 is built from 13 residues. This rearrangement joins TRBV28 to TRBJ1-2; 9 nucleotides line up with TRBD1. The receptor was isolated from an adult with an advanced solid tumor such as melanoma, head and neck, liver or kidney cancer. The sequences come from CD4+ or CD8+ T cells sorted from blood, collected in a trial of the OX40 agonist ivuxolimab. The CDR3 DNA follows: TGTGCCAGCAGTTCGGGACAGGGTTATGGCTACACCTTC. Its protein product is CASSSGQGYGYTF.